This T cell receptor (beta chain) was found in a study of blood T cell repertoires in COVID-19. As for the study in general: Sample material is recorded as cDNA or gDNA derived from T cells, B-cell-depleted T cells, or PBMCs.

CDR1 and CDR2 (germline): LGHNT, FRNRAP. V gave up 5 bases and J gave up 8 bases; unmatched junction bases: 6. There are 15 residues in the CDR3. In the original analysis: The authors estimated nucleated cell counts from reference gene primer amplification. Profiling relied on immunoSEQ multiplex PCR, and the TCRdb table lists in-frame clones only, not all of them. The DNA gave D and trimming, while V, J and clone size come from that table. The sample has approximately 150,000 clones, approximately 81% seen once. Seattle's enrolled individuals joined amid active infection and were then monitored longitudinally.

The gene calls are TRBV12-5 and TRBJ2-1; TRBD2 aligns across 13 bases. Material for sequencing was peripheral blood. The TCR originated in a woman aged 45-65 years with COVID-19, enrolled during active disease. The DNA for the CDR3 is TGTGCTAGTGGTCAGGGGACTAGCGGGGACCATGAGCAGTTCTTC. Translation gives CASGQGTSGDHEQFF.